This paragraph covers one TCR beta chain sequence. The antigen is not known. The record originates from a study of cytomegalovirus exposure and HLA in healthy donors. Study results and caveats: In vitro confirmation showed three CMV-associated chains to be CMV antigen specific. Sequencing probably produced one cluster of sequence variants that were highly shared. Reports credit the classifier with highly specific, highly sensitive diagnosis of cytomegalovirus status. Most subjects had HLA-A and HLA-B alleles reportedly predicted accurately by TCR beta sequences.

Per the germline V gene, CDR1 is SGHRS and CDR2 is YFSETQ. V shed 4 bases and J shed 4 bases, with 11 bases lying between them. The CDR3 loop spans 14 amino acids. PCR involved 60 Vbeta and 13 Jbeta primers. Measured with immunoSEQ multiplex PCR; TCRdb has only the in-frame clones, and not every one. This sample has around 90,000 clones; roughly 86% occur once, and the top ten carry 9% to 9.5%. This TCR came from a man aged 30 to 45 in good health and CMV-seropositive. The specimen sequenced was PBMCs. The chain recombines TRBV5-1 with TRBJ2-2; D is possibly TRBD1 (6 bases). In nucleotides, the CDR3 is TGCGCCAGCAGCAGAACAGGGAGCACCGGGGAGCTGTTTTTT. This translates into CASSRTGSTGELFF. The full variable domain, its missing parts supplied by reference TRBV5-1 and TRBJ2-2, is KAGVTQTPRYLIKTRGQQVTLSCSPISGHRSVSWYQQTPGQGLQFLFEYFSETQRNKGNFPGRFSGRQFSNSRSEMNVSTLELGDSALYLCASSRTGSTGELFFGEGSRLTVL.